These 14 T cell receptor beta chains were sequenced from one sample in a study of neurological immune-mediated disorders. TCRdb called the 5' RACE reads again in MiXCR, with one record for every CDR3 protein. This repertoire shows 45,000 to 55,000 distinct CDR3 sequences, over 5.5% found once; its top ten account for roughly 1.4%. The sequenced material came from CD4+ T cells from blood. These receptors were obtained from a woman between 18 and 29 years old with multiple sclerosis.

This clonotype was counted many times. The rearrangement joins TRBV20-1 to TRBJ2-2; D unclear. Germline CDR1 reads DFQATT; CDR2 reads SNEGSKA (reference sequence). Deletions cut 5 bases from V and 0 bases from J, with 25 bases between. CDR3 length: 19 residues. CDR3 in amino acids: CSAPGFAERTTSNTGELFF. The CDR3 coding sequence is TGCAGTGCTCCCGGGTTTGCGGAAAGAACCACTTCGAACACCGGGGAGCTGTTTTTT.

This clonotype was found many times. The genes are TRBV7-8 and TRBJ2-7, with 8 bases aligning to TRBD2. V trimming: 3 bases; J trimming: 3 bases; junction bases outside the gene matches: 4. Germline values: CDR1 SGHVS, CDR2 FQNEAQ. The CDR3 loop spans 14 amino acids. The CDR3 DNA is TGTGCCAGCAGCTTCCGGGAGGGCCTCTACGAGCAGTACGTC. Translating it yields CASSFREGLYEQYV.

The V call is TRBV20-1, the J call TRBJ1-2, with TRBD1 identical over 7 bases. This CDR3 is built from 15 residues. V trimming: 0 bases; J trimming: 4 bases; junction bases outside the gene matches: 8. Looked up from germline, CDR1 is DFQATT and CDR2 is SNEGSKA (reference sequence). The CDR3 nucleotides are TGCAGTGCTAGAGATCTCACAGGGGAGAGCTATGGCTACACCTTC. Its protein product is CSARDLTGESYGYTF.

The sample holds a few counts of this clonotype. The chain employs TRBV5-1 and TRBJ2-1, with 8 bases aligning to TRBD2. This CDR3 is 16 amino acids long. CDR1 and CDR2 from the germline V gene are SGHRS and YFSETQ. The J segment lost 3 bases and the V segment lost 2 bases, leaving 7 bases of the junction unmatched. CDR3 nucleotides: TGCGCCAGCAGCTTTACTGAGCGGGGGAACTACAATGAGCAGTTCTTC. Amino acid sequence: CASSFTERGNYNEQFF.

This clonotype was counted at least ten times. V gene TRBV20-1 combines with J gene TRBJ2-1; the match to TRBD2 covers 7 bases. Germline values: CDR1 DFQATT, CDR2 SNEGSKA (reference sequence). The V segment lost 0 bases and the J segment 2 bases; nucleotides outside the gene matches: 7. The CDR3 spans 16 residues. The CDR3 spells CSARDSGRDPYNEQFF. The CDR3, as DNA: TGCAGTGCTAGAGATTCAGGGAGGGACCCCTACAATGAGCAGTTCTTC.

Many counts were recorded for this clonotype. CDR3 sequence (DNA): TGCGCCAGCAGCGCCGGAGGACAGCTTAACACTGAAGCTTTCTTT. The encoded protein is CASSAGGQLNTEAFF. The genes are TRBV5-1 and TRBJ1-1, with D possibly being TRBD1 (6 bases). Germline V lookup: CDR1 SGHRS, CDR2 YFSETQ. The CDR3 contains 15 residues. Trimming left V 4 bases short and J 2 bases short, with 15 bases between.

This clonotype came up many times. The CDR3 region has the DNA TGTGCCAGCCTGAGGGACACTGAAGCTTTCTTT. Translation: CASLRDTEAFF. The J gene is TRBJ1-1, the V gene TRBV6-5; no clear D gene. The germline gives CDR1 MNHEY, CDR2 SVGAGI. This CDR3 is 11 amino acids long. Trimming left V 8 bases short and J 3 bases short, with 7 bases between.

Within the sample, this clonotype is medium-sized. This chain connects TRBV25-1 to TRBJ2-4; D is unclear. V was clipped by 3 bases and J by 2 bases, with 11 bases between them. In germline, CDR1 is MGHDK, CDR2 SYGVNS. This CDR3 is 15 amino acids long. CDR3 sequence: CASSDASGPKNIQYF. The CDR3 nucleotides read TGTGCCAGCAGTGACGCATCCGGGCCCAAAAACATTCAGTACTTC.

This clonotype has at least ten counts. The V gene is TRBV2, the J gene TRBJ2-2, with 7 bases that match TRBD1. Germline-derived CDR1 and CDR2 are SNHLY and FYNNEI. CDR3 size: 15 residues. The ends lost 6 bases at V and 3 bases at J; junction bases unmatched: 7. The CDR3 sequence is CASRGGREDTGELFF. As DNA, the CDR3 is TGTGCCAGCAGAGGGGGCAGGGAAGACACCGGGGAGCTGTTTTTT.

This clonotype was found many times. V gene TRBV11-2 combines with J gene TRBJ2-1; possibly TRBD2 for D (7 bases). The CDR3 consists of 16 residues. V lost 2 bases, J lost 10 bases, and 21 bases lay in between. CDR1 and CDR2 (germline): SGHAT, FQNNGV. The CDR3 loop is CASSLYMRQGGGEQFF. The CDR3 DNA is TGTGCCAGCAGCTTATATATGCGGCAGGGAGGGGGGGAGCAGTTCTTC.

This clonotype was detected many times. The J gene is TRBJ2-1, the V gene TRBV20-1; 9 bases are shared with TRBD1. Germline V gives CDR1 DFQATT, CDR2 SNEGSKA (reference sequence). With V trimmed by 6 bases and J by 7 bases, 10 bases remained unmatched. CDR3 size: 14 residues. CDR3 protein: CSALQGARINEQFF. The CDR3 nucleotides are TGCAGTGCGCTACAGGGGGCTCGGATAAATGAGCAGTTCTTC.

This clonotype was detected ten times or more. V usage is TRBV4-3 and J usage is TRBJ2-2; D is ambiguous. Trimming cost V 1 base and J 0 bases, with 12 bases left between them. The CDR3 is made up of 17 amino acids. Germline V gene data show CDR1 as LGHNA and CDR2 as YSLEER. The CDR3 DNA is TGCGCCAGCAGCCAAGCCTCCCGCCGAGCGAACACCGGGGAGCTGTTTTTT. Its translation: CASSQASRRANTGELFF.

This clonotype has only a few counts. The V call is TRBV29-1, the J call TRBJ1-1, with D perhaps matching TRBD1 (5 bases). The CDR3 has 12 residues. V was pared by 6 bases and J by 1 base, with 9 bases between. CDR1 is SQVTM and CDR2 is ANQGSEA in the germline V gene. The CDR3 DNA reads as TGCAGCGTCAAGACAGCGAACACTGAAGCTTTCTTT. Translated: CSVKTANTEAFF.

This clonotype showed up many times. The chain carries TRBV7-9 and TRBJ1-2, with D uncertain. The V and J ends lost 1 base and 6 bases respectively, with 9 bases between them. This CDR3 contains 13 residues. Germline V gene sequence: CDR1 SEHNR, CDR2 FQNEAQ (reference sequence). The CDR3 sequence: CASSLDGRNGYTF. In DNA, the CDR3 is TGTGCCAGCAGCTTAGATGGGCGGAATGGCTACACCTTC.